This is a list of T cell receptor beta chains from one sample in a study of cytotoxic CD8 clonotypes in ibrutinib-treated CLL. The data were produced by immunoSEQ multiplex PCR, yet TCRdb's version contains in-frame clones alone and is incomplete. The sample lists about 24,000 clones, around 73% occurring once. The material sequenced was PBMCs, taken before ibrutinib treatment. These receptors came from a human donor with chronic lymphocytic leukemia. The conserved cysteine and the conserved F or W are not part of the CDR3 here.

J: TRBJ2-7; V: TRBV10-1; CDR3: ASSEVRSSYEQY
J: TRBJ1-3; V: TRBV2; CDR3: ASREDGVSGNTIY
J: TRBJ2-7; V: TRBV5-4; CDR3: ASSQDGAGGMSEQY
J: TRBJ2-3; V: TRBV7-9; CDR3: ASSFDQDTQY
J: TRBJ2-7; V: TRBV27; CDR3: ASSKGTSGNYEQY
J: TRBJ2-3; V: TRBV5-4; CDR3: ASSSDSTDTQY
J: TRBJ2-5; V: TRBV15; CDR3: ATSRDDRGRPQETQY
J: TRBJ2-7; V: TRBV5-1; CDR3: ASSQGGGLTYEQY
J: TRBJ2-7; V: TRBV21-1; CDR3: ASTDYEQY
J: TRBJ2-1; V: TRBV7-8; CDR3: ASSFPGPVINNEQF
J: TRBJ1-1; V: TRBV5-4; CDR3: ASSSDQGRAEAF
J: TRBJ1-2; V: TRBV5-8; CDR3: ASSLGFQGANYGYT
J: TRBJ2-7; V: TRBV6-4; CDR3: ASSDSVEREYLYEQY
J: TRBJ1-3; V: TRBV4-1; CDR3: ASSQVGQGGNTIY
J: TRBJ1-2; V: TRBV12-5; CDR3: ASGLTPQETYGYT
J: TRBJ2-7; V: TRBV5-1; CDR3: ASSPSLKETYEQY
J: TRBJ2-1; V: TRBV29-1; CDR3: SVGATGRGNEQF
J: TRBJ1-3; V: TRBV19; CDR3: ASHEVGNTIY
J: TRBJ1-2; V: TRBV10-2; CDR3: ASSEPLGGRGADGYT
J: TRBJ1-4; V: TRBV9; CDR3: ASSVGHADEKLF
J: TRBJ2-3; V: TRBV5-5; CDR3: ASSPLPRDTQY
J: TRBJ2-2; V: TRBV7-3; CDR3: ASSSPPGQGSTGELF
J: TRBJ2-5; V: TRBV4-3; CDR3: ASSPLAGGETQY
J: TRBJ2-7; V: TRBV4-1; CDR3: ASSPRDRGPSYEQY
J: TRBJ2-3; V: TRBV11-2; CDR3: ASSLEGTGSPDTQY
J: TRBJ2-5; V: TRBV5-1; CDR3: ASSEGEETQY
J: TRBJ2-1; V: TRBV5-4; CDR3: ASSTNSLEQF
J: TRBJ1-1; V: TRBV19; CDR3: ASSQDSAAF
J: TRBJ2-1; V: TRBV10-2; CDR3: ATRGNEQF
J: TRBJ2-5; V: TRBV21-1; CDR3: ASRRKVATLSETQY
J: TRBJ1-1; V: TRBV19; CDR3: ASSIGQNTEAF
J: TRBJ1-4; V: TRBV9; CDR3: ASSVSTGPEKLF
J: TRBJ1-1; V: TRBV29-1; CDR3: SVDPSNTEAF
J: TRBJ2-3; V: TRBV7-2; CDR3: ASSGGGKPDTQY
J: TRBJ2-7; V: TRBV29-1; CDR3: SVVGASYEQY
J: TRBJ1-5; V: TRBV15; CDR3: ATSGPLDQGQPQH
J: TRBJ2-2; V: TRBV5-4; CDR3: ASSSAEDGITGELF
J: TRBJ2-7; V: TRBV5-4; CDR3: ASSLEAARTPYEQY
J: TRBJ1-2; V: TRBV7-2; CDR3: ASSTYTGGASGYT
J: TRBJ1-4; V: TRBV27; CDR3: ASSPGRITNEKLF
J: TRBJ2-1; V: TRBV6-5; CDR3: ASSLGTFRDEQF
J: TRBJ2-2; V: TRBV4-1; CDR3: ASSQEWTAGELF
J: TRBJ2-2; V: TRBV7-9; CDR3: ASSFRGPEAGELF
J: TRBJ2-3; V: TRBV27; CDR3: ASTSTPRSTDTQY
J: TRBJ2-2; V: TRBV27; CDR3: ASSYLAHTGELF
J: TRBJ2-7; V: TRBV4-1; CDR3: ASSQGLLDYEQY
J: TRBJ1-4; V: TRBV7-6; CDR3: ASSSTGSPNEKLF
J: TRBJ1-1; V: TRBV11-2; CDR3: ASSLVTGWDTEAF
J: TRBJ1-4; V: TRBV4-3; CDR3: ASSQEEATNEKLF